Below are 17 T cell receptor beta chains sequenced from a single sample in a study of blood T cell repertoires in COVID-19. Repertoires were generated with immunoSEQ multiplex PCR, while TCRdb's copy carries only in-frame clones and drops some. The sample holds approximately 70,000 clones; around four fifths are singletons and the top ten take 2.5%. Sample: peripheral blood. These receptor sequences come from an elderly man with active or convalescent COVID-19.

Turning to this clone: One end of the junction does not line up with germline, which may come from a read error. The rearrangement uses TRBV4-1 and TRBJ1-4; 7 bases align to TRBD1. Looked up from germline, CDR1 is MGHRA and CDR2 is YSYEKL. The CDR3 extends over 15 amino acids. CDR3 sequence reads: CASTQRLTGFQKLFF. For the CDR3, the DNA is TGCGCCAGCACCCAACGGTTGACAGGGTTTCAAAAACTGTTTTTT.

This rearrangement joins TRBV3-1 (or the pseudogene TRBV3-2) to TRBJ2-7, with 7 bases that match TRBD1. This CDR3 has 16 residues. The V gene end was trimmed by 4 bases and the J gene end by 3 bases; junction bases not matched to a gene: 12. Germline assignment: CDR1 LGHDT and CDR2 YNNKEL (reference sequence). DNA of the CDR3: TGTGCCAGCAGCCGAGGTCGGACAGGTCTAAGCTACGAGCAGTACTTC. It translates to CASSRGRTGLSYEQYF.

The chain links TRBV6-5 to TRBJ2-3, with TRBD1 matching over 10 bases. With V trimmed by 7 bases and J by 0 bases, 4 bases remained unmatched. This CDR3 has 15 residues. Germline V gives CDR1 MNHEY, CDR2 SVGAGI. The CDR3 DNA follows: TGTGCCAGCAAGCTGGACAGGGGGAGCACAGATACGCAGTATTTT. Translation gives CASKLDRGSTDTQYF.

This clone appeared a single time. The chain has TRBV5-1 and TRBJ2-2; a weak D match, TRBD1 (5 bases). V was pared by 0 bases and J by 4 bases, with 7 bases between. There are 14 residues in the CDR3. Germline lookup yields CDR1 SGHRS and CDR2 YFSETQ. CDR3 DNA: TGCGCCAGCAGCTTGGAGGGGTCCACCGGGGAGCTGTTTTTT. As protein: CASSLEGSTGELFF. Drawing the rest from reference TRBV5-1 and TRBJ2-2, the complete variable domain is KAGVTQTPRYLIKTRGQQVTLSCSPISGHRSVSWYQQTPGQGLQFLFEYFSETQRNKGNFPGRFSGRQFSNSRSEMNVSTLELGDSALYLCASSLEGSTGELFFGEGSRLTVL.

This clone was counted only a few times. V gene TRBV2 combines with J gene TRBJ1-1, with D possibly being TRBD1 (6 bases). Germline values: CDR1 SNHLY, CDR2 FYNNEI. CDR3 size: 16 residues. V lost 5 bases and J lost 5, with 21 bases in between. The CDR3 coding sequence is TGTGCCAGCAGTTCATCACACGAACAGGGTTGGACTGAAGCTTTCTTT. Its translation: CASSSSHEQGWTEAFF.

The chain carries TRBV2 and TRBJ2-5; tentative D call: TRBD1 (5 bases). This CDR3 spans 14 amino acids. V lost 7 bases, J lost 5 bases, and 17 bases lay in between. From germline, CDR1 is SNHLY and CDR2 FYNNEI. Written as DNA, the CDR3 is TGTGCCAGCAAAAGAGACACAGGTCTGGAGACCCAGTACTTC. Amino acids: CASKRDTGLETQYF.

The CDR3 reads CASSYEPADTQYF. The CDR3 region has the DNA TGTGCCAGCAGTTATGAGCCCGCAGATACGCAGTATTTT. The chain couples TRBV28 to TRBJ2-3; the D is unclear. The germline CDR1 and CDR2 sequences are MDHEN and SYDVKM. This CDR3 comprises 13 residues. The V and J ends lost 4 bases and 4 bases respectively, with 9 bases between them.

CDR3 DNA sequence: TGTGCCAGCAGTGCCGGGACAGGGGGCACAGATACGCAGTATTTT. Protein sequence: CASSAGTGGTDTQYF. The genes are TRBV3-1 (or the pseudogene TRBV3-2) and TRBJ2-3; 10 nucleotides match TRBD1. This CDR3 is 15 amino acids long. The junction had 4 bases not matched to a gene; V was cut back by 6 bases and J by 1 base. Germline CDR1 LGHDT, CDR2 YNNKEL (reference sequence).

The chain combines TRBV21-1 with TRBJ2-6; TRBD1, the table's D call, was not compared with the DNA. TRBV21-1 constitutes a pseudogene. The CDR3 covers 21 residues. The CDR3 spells CASSTGTGGSLTPSGANVLTF. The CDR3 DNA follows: TGTGCCAGCAGCACGGGGACAGGGGGCTCCTTAACCCCCTCTGGGGCCAACGTCCTGACTTTC.

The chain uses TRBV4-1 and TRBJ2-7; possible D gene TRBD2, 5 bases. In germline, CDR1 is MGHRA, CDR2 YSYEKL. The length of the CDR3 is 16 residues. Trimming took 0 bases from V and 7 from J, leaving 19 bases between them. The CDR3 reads CASSQDRGLGEGEQYF. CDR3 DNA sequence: TGCGCCAGCAGCCAAGATAGAGGGCTGGGAGAAGGGGAGCAGTACTTC.

CDR3 protein: CATSRDLAGGPNTGELFF. The CDR3 bases are TGTGCCACCAGCAGAGATCTAGCGGGAGGGCCTAACACCGGGGAGCTGTTTTTT. The J gene is TRBJ2-2, the V gene TRBV15, with 12 positions matching TRBD2. CDR1 LNHNV and CDR2 YYDKDF come from the germline V gene (reference sequence). The CDR3 spans 18 residues. Trimming cost V 0 bases and J 2 bases; bases outside gene matches: 4.

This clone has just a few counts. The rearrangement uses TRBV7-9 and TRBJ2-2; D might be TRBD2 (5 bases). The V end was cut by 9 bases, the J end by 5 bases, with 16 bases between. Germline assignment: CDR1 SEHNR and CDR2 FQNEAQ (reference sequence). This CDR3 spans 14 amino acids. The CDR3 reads CASLRGIGTGELFF. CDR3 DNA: TGTGCCAGTCTCCGGGGAATAGGTACCGGGGAGCTGTTTTTT.

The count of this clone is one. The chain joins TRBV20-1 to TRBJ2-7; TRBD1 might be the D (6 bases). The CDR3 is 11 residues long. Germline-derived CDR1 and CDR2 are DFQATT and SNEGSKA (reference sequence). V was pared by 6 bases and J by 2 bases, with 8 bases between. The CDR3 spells CSARTAYEQYF. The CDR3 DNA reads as TGCAGTGCCAGGACAGCCTACGAGCAGTACTTC.

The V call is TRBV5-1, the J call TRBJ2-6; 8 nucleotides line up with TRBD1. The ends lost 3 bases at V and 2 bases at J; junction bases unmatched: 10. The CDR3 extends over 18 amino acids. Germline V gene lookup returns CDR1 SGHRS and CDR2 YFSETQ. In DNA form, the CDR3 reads TGCGCCAGCAGCTCGTTGGACAGGGTAGGCACTGGGGCCAACGTCCTGACTTTC. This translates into CASSSLDRVGTGANVLTF.

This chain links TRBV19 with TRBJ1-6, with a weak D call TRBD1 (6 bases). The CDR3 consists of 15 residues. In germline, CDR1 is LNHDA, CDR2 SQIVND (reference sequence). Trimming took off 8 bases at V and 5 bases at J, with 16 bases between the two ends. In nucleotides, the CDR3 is TGTGCCAGTGCTGCTGGGACACTAGATAATTCACCCCTCCACTTT. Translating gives CASAAGTLDNSPLHF.

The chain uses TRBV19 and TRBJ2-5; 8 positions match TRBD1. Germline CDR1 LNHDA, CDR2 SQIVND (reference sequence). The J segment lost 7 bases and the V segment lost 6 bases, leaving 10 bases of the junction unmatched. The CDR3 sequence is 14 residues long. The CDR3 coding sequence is TGTGCCAGTAGCGTCCAGGGGGCCGGTGGGACCCAGTACTTC. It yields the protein CASSVQGAGGTQYF.

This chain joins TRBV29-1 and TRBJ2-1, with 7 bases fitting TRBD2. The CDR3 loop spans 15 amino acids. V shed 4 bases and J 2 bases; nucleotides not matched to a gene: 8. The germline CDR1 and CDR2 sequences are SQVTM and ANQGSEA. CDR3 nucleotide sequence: TGCAGCGTTGGTATTGGCGGGAGCACCTACAATGAGCAGTTCTTC. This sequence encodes CSVGIGGSTYNEQFF.